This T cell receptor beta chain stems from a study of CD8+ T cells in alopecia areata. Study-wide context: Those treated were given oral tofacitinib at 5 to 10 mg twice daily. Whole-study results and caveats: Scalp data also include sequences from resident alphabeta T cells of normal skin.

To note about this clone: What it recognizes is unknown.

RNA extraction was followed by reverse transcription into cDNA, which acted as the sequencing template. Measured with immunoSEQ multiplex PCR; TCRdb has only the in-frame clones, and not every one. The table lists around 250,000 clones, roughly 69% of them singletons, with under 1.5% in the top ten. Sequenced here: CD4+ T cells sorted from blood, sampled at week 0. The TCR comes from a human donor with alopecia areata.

Written as DNA, the CDR3 is TGTGCCAGCAGTGAAGGTGGGGGGCTGAACACTGAAGCTTTCTTT. It translates to CASSEGGGLNTEAFF. The rearrangement uses TRBV25-1 and TRBJ1-1, with TRBD1 as a possible D gene (6 bases). The CDR3 is 15 residues long. With 2 bases removed from V and 0 bases from J, the gap between germline ends came to 10 bases. Germline-derived CDR1 and CDR2 are MGHDK and SYGVNS.